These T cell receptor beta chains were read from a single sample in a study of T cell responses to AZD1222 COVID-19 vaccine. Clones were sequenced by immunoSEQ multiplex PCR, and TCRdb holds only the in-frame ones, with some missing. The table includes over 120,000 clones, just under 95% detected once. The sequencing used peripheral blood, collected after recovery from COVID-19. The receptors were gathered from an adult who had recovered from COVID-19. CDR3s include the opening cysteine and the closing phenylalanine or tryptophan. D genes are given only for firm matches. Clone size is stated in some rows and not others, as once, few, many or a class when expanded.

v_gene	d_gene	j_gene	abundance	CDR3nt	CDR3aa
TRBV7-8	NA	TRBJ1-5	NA	TGTGCCAGCAGCTTACTTACGGGGGAACAGCCCCAGCATTTT	CASSLLTGEQPQHF
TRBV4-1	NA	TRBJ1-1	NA	TGCGCCAGCAGCCAAGATCTTCGGGGGAACACTGAAGCTTTCTTT	CASSQDLRGNTEAFF
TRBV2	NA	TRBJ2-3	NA	TGTGCCACATCCTGGGGCACAGATACGCAGTATTTT	CATSWGTDTQYF
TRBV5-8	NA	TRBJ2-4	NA	TGTGCCAGCAGCTTTCTGGGGGTGGGAGCCAAAAACATTCAGTACTTC	CASSFLGVGAKNIQYF
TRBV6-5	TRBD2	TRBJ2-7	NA	TGTGCCAGCAGTTACTTGACTAGCGGGTCCTACGAGCAGTACTTC	CASSYLTSGSYEQYF
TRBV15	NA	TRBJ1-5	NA	TGTGCCACCAGCGGGCTCCAACAGCCCCAGCATTTT	CATSGLQQPQHF
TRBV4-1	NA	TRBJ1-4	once	TGCGCCAGCAGCCAACCCCCGGGGGAGGTTAATGAAAAACTGTTTTTT	CASSQPPGEVNEKLFF
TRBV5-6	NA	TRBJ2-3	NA	TGTGCCAGCAGCCGTATGGGTCCAGATACGCAGTATTTT	CASSRMGPDTQYF
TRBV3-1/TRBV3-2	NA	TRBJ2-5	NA	TGTGCCAGCAGCCCCGGACCGGGACGCGGAGAGACCCAGTACTTC	CASSPGPGRGETQYF
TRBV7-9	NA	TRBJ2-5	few	TGTGCCAGCAGCTTAAGCGTTATGGAAGAGACCCAGTACTTC	CASSLSVMEETQYF
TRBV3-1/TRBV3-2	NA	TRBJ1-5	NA	TGTGCCAGCAGCCAAGGGAGGTCAGGGAATCAGCCCCAGCATTTT	CASSQGRSGNQPQHF
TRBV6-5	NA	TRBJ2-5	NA	TGTGCCAGCAGTTACTCGACCCTTGGGGAGACCCAGTACTTC	CASSYSTLGETQYF
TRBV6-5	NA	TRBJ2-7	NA	TGTGCCAGCAGGGGGCTAGCTCAGTTCTACGAGCAGTACTTC	CASRGLAQFYEQYF
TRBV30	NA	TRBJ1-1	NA	TGTGCCTGGAGTGCCAGCCCGGGGGTGAACACTGAAGCTTTCTTT	CAWSASPGVNTEAFF